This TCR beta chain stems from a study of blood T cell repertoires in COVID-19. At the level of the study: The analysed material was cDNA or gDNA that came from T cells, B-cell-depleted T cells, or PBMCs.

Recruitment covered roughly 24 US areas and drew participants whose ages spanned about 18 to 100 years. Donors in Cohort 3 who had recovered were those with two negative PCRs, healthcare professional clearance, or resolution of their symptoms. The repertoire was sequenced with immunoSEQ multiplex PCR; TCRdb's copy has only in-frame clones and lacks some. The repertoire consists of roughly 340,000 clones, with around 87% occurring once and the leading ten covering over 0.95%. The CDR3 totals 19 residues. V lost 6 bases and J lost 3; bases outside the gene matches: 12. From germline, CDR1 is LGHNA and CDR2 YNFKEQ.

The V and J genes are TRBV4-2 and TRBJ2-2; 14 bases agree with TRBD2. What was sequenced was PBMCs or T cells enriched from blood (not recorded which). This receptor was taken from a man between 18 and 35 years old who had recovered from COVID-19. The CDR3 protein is CASRGPGLAGGSDTGELFF. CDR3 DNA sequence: TGTGCCAGCAGGGGCCCTGGACTAGCGGGAGGTTCAGACACCGGGGAGCTGTTTTTT.